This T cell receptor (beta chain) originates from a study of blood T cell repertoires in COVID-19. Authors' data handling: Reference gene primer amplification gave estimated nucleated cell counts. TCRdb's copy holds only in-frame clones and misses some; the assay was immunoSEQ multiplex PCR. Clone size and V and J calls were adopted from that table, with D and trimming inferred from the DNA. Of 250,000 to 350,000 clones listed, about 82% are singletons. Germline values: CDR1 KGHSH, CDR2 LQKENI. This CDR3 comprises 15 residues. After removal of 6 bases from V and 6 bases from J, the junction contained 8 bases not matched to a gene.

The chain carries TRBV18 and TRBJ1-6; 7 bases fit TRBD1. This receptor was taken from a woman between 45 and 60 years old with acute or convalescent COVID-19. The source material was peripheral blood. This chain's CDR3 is CASSQRDSSNSPLHF. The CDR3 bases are TGTGCCAGCTCCCAAAGGGACAGTAGTAATTCACCCCTCCACTTT.